This TCR beta chain derives from a study of blood T cell repertoires in COVID-19. This CDR3 region has 15 residues. Trimming took off 2 bases at V and 3 bases at J, with 10 bases between the two ends. Germline CDR1 is MNHNS and CDR2 is SASEGT. Sequencing was performed with immunoSEQ multiplex PCR; in TCRdb, only in-frame clones are kept and a portion is missing. The repertoire holds 320,000 or so clones, with around 85% as singletons. The specimen was PBMCs or T cells enriched from blood (not recorded which). V and J are TRBV6-1 and TRBJ2-2; weak D call: TRBD1 (7 bases). The sequence was collected from a woman in her twenties or thirties who had been exposed to COVID-19. In DNA, the CDR3 is TGTGCCAGCAGTGAATCAGGGGGGTACACCGGGGAGCTGTTTTTT. Translated: CASSESGGYTGELFF.